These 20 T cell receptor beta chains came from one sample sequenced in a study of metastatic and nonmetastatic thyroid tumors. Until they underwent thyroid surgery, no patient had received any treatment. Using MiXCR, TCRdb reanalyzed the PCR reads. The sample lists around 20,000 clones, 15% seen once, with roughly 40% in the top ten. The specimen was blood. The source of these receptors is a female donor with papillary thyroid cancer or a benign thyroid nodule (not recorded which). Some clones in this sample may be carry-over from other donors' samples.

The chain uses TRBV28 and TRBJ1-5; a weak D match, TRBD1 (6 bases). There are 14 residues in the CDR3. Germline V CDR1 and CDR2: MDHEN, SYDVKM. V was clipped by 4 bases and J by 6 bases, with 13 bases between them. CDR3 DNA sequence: TGTGCCAGCAGTTCGGGTGGGACAACTCAGCCCCAGCATTTT. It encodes CASSSGGTTQPQHF.

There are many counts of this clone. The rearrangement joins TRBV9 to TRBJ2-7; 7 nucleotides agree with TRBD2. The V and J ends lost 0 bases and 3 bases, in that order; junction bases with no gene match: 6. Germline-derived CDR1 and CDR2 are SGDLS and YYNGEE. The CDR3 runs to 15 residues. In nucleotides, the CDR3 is TGTGCCAGCAGCGTAGGGTCGGGACTACACTACGAGCAGTACTTC. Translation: CASSVGSGLHYEQYF.

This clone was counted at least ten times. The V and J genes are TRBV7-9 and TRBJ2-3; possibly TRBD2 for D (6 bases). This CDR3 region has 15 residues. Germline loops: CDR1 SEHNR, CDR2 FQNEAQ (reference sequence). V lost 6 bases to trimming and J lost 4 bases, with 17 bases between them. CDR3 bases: TGTGCCAGCAGTATGTGGGGGAGGTCTGCAGATACGCAGTATTTT. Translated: CASSMWGRSADTQYF.

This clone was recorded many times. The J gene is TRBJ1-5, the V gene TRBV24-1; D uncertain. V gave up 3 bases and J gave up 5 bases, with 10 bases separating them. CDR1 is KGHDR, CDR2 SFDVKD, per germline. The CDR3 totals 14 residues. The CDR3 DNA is TGTGCCACCAGTGATCCCCGGTCCCATCAGCCCCAGCATTTT. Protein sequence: CATSDPRSHQPQHF.

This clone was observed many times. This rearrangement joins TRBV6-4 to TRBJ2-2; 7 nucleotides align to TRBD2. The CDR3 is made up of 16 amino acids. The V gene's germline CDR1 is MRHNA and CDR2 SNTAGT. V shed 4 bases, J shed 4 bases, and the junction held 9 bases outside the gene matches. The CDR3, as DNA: TGTGCCAGCAGTGCAAACGCAGGGACTACCACCGGGGAGCTGTTTTTT. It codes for CASSANAGTTTGELFF.

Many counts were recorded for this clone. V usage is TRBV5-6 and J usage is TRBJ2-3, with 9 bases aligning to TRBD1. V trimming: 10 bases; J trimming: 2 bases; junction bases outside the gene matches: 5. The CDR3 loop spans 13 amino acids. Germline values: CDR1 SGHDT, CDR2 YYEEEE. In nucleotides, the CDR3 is TGTGCCGGTAAACAGGGGGCCACAGATACGCAGTATTTT. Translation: CAGKQGATDTQYF.

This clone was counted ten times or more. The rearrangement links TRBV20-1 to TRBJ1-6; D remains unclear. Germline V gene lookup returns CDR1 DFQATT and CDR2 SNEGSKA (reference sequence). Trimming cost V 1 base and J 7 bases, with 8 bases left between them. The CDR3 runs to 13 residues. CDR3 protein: CSARVDPNSPLHF. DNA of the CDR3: TGCAGTGCTAGAGTGGACCCCAATTCACCCCTCCACTTT.

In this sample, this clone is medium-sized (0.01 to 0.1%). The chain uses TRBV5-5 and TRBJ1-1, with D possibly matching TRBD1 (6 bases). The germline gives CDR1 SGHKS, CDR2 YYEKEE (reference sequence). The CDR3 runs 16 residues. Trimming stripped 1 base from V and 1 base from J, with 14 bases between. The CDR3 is CASSLRSNRANTEAFF. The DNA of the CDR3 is TGTGCCAGCAGCTTGCGTTCTAACAGGGCGAACACTGAAGCTTTCTTT.

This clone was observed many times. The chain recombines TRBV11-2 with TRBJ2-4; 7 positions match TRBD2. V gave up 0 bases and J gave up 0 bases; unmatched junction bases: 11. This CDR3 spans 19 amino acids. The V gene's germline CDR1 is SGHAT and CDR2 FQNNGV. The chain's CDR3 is CASSLELPLADLAKNIQYF. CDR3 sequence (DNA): TGTGCCAGCAGCTTAGAACTTCCTCTAGCGGATTTAGCCAAAAACATTCAGTACTTC. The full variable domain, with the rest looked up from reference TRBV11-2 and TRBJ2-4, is EAGVAQSPRYKIIEKRQSVAFWCNPISGHATLYWYQQILGQGPKLLIQFQNNGVVDDSQLPKDRFSAERLKGVDSTLKIQPAKLEDSAVYLCASSLELPLADLAKNIQYFGAGTRLSVL.

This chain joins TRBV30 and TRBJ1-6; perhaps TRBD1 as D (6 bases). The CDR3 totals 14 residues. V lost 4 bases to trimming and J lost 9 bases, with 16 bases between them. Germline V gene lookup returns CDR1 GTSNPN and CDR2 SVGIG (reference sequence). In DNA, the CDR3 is TGTGCCTGGACTAAGGACAGCTGGACTTCACCCCTCCACTTT. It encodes CAWTKDSWTSPLHF.

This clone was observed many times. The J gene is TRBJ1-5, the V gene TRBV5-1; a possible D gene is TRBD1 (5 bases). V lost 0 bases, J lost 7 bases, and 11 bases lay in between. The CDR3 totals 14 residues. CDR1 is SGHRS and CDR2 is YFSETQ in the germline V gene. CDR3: CASSLGTGGQPQHF. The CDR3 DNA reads TGCGCCAGCAGCTTGGGCACGGGGGGGCAGCCCCAGCATTTT.

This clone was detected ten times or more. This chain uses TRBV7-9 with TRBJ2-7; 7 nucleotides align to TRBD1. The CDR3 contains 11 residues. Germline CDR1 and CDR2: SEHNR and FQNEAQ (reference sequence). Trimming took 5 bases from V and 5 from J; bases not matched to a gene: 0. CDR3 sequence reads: CASSQGDEQYF. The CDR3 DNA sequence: TGTGCCAGCAGCCAGGGGGACGAGCAGTACTTC.

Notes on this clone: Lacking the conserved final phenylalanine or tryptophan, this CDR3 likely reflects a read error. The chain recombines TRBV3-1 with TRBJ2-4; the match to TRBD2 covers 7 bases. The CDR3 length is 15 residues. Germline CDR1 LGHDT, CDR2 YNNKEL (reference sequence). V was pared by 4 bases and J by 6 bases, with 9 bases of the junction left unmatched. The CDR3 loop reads CASSPGWGGGNIQYV. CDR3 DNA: TGTGCCAGCAGCCCTGGGTGGGGCGGGGGAAACATTCAGTACGTC.

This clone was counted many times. The CDR3 region is CSVDGLAGAGEQFF. Here the CDR3 DNA reads TGCAGCGTTGATGGACTAGCGGGAGCAGGTGAGCAGTTCTTC. The chain has TRBV29-1 and TRBJ2-1; 13 bases are a match to TRBD2. The trim removed 3 bases at V and 9 bases at J, leaving 5 bases unmatched. CDR3 length: 14 residues. Germline CDR1 and CDR2: SQVTM and ANQGSEA.

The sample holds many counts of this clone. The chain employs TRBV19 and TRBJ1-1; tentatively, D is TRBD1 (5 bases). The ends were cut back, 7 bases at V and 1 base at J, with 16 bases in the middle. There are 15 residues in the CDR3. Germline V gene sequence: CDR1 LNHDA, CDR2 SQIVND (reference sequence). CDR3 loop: CASNSNQGRNTEAFF. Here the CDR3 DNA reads TGTGCCAGTAATTCCAACCAGGGTAGGAACACTGAAGCTTTCTTT.

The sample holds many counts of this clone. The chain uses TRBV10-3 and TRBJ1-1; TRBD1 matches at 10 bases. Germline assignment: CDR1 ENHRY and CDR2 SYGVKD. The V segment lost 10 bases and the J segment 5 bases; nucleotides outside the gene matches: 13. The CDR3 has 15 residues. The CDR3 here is CASLPGQGRETEAFF. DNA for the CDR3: TGTGCCAGCCTACCGGGACAGGGGCGGGAAACTGAAGCTTTCTTT.

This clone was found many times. The CDR3 loop is CASSHLNRDRVSGYTF. Here the CDR3 DNA reads TGTGCCAGCAGCCACCTCAACCGGGACAGGGTTTCTGGCTACACCTTC. J is TRBJ1-2 and V is TRBV3-1; 9 bases align to TRBD1. Trimming at V came to 3 bases and at J to 7 bases, leaving 12 bases not matched to a gene. The CDR3 extends over 16 amino acids. The germline V gene encodes CDR1 LGHDT and CDR2 YNNKEL (reference sequence). Drawing the rest from reference TRBV3-1 and TRBJ1-2, the complete variable domain is DTAVSQTPKYLVTQMGNDKSIKCEQNLGHDTMYWYKQDSKKFLKIMFSYNNKELIINETVPNRFSPKSPDKAHLNLHINSLELGDSAVYFCASSHLNRDRVSGYTFGSGTRLTVV.

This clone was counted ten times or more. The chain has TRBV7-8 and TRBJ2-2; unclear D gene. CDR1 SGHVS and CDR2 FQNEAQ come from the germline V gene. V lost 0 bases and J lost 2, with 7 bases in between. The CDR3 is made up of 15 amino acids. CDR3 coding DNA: TGTGCCAGCAGCTTAGCGTGGTTTAACACCGGGGAGCTGTTTTTT. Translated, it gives CASSLAWFNTGELFF. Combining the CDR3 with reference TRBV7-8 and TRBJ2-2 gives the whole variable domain GAGVSQSPRYKVAKRGQDVALRCDPISGHVSLFWYQQALGQGPEFLTYFQNEAQLDKSGLPSDRFFAERPEGSVSTLKIQRTQQEDSAVYLCASSLAWFNTGELFFGEGSRLTVL.

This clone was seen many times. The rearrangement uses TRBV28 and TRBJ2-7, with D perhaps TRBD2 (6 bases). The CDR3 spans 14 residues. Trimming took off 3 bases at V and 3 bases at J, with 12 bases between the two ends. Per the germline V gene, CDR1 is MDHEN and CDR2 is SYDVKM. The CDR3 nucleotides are TGTGCCAGCAGTTTCTACCAGGGAGGCTACGAGCAGTACTTC. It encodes CASSFYQGGYEQYF.

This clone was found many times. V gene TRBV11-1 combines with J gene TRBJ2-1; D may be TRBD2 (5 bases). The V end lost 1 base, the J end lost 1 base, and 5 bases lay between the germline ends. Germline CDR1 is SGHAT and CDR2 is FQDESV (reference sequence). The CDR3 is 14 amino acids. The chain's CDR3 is CASSLGGSYNEQFF. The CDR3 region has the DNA TGTGCCAGCAGCTTAGGAGGGTCCTACAATGAGCAGTTCTTC.